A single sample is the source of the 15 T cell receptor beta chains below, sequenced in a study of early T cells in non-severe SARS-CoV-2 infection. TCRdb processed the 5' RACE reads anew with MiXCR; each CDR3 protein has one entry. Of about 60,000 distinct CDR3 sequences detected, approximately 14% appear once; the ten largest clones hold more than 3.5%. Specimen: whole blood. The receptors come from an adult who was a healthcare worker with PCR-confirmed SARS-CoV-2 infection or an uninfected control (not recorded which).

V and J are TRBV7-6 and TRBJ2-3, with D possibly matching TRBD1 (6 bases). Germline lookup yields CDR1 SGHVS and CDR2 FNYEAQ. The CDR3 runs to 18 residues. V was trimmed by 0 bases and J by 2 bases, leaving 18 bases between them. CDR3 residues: CASSLAPPLGGDTDTQYF. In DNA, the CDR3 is TGTGCCAGCAGCTTAGCACCTCCTCTAGGGGGAGACACAGATACGCAGTATTTT.

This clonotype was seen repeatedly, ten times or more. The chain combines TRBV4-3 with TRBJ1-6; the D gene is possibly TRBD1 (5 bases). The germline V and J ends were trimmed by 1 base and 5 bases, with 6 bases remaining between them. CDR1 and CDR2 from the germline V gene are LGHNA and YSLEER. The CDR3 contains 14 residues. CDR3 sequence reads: CASSQAGDNSPLHF. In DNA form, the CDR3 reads TGCGCCAGCAGCCAAGCGGGGGATAATTCACCCCTCCACTTT.

The CDR3 protein is CASSPLRGRAFF. CDR3 bases: TGTGCCAGCTCACCATTGCGGGGGCGAGCTTTCTTT. V is TRBV18 and J is TRBJ1-1, with a possible D match to TRBD1 (6 bases). This CDR3 comprises 12 residues. The germline gives CDR1 KGHSH, CDR2 LQKENI. Trimming left V 2 bases short and J 10 bases short, with 11 bases between.

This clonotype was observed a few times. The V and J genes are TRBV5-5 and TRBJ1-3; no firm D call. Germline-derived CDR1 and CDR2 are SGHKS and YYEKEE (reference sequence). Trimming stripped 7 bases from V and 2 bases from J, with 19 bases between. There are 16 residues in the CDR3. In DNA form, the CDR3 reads TGTGCCAGCCGGCTAACTGGCCTCTCTCCTGGAAACACCATATATTTT. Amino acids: CASRLTGLSPGNTIYF.

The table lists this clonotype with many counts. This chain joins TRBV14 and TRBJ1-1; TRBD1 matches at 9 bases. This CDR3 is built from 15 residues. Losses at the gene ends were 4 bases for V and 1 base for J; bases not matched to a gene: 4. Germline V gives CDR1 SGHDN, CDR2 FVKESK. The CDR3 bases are TGTGCCAGCAGCCGGACAGGGGATGGGAACACTGAAGCTTTCTTT. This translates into CASSRTGDGNTEAFF.

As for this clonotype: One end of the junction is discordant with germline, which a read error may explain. The CDR3 DNA sequence: TGTGCTAGTAGTAGGGGACAGGTAAACATTCAGTACTTC. This gives the protein CASSRGQVNIQYF. The chain carries TRBV19 and TRBJ2-4; 8 bases map to TRBD1. Germline V CDR1 and CDR2: LNHDA, SQIVND (reference sequence). This CDR3 is 13 amino acids long.

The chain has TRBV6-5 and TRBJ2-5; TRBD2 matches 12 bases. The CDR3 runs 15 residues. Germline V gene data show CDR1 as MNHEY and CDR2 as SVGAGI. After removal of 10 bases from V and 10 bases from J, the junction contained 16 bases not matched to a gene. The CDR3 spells CATRPGTSGPGDQYF. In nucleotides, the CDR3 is TGTGCCACCCGGCCAGGGACTAGCGGGCCTGGGGACCAGTACTTC.

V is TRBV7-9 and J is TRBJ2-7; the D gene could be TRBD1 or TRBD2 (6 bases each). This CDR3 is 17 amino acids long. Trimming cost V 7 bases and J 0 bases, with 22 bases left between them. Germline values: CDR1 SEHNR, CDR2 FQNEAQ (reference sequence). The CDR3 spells CASTTLPGGSASYEQYF. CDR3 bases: TGTGCCAGCACCACCTTGCCCGGGGGCTCGGCCTCCTACGAGCAGTACTTC.

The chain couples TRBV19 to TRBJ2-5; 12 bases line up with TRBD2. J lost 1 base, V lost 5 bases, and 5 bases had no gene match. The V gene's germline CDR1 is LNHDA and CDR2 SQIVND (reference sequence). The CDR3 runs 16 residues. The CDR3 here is CASSPGLAGIQETQYF. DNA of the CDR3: TGTGCCAGTAGTCCTGGACTAGCGGGGATCCAAGAGACCCAGTACTTC.

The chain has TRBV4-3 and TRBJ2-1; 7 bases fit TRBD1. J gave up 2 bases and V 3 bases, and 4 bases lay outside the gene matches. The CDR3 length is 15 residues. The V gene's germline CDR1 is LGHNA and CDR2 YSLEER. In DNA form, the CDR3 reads TGCGCCAGCAGCCACGCAGGGGGAACCTACAATGAGCAGTTCTTC. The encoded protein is CASSHAGGTYNEQFF.

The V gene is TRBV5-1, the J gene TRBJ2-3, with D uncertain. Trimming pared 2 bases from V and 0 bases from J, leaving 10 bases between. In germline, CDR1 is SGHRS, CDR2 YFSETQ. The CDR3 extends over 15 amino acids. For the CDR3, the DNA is TGCGCCAGCAGCTTTAGGGTCCCTAGCACAGATACGCAGTATTTT. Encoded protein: CASSFRVPSTDTQYF.

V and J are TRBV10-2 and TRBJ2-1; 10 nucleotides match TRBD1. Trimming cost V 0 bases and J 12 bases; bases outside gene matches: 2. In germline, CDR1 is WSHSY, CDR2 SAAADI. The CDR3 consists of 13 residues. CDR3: CASSESTGGLQFF. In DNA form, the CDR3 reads TGCGCCAGCAGTGAGTCGACAGGGGGCTTGCAGTTCTTC.

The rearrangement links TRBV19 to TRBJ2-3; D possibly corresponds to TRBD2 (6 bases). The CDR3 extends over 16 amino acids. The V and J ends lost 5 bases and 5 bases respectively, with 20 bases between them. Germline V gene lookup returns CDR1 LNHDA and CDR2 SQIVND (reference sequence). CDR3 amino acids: CASSPRLSGPGDTQYF. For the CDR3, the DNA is TGTGCCAGTAGTCCACGTTTAAGCGGGCCCGGAGATACGCAGTATTTT.

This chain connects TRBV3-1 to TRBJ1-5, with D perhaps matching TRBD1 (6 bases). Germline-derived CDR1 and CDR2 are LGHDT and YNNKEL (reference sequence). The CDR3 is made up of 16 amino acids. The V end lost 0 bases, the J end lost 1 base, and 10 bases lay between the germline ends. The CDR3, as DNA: TGTGCCAGCAGCCAAGATAGTAGGGGGAGCAATCAGCCCCAGCATTTT. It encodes CASSQDSRGSNQPQHF.

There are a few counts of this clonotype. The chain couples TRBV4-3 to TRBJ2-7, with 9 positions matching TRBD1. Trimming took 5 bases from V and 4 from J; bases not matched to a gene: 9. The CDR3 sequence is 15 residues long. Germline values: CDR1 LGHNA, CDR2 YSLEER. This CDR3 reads CASSYGGQGFYEQYF. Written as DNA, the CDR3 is TGCGCCAGCAGCTACGGAGGACAGGGGTTTTACGAGCAGTACTTC.